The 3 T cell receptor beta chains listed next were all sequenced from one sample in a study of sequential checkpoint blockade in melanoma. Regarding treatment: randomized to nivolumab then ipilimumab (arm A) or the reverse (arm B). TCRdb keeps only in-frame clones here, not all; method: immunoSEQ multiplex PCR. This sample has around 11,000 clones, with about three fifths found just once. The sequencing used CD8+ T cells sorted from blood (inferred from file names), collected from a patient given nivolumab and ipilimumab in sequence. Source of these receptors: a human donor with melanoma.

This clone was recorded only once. CDR3 region: CASSSRQELANYGYTF. CDR3 in DNA: TGTGCCAGCAGCTCACGACAGGAGTTAGCTAACTATGGCTACACCTTC. The chain employs TRBV5-4 and TRBJ1-2; possibly TRBD1 for D (6 bases). Trimming removed 3 bases from V and 0 bases from J, with 15 bases in between. Germline CDR1 SGHNT, CDR2 YYREEE (reference sequence). CDR3 length: 16 amino acids. The full variable domain, completed using reference TRBV5-4 and TRBJ1-2, is ETGVTQSPTHLIKTRGQQVTLRCSSQSGHNTVSWYQQALGQGPQFIFQYYREEENGRGNFPPRFSGLQFPNYSSELNVNALELDDSALYLCASSSRQELANYGYTFGSGTRLTVV.

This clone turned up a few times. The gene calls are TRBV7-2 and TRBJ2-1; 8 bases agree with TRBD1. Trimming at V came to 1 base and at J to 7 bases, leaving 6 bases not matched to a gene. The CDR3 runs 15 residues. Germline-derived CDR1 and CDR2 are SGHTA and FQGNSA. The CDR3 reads CASSLGPGGVNEQFF. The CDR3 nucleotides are TGTGCCAGCAGCTTAGGCCCAGGGGGCGTTAATGAGCAGTTCTTC.

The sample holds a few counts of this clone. The CDR3 region has the DNA TGTGCCATCAGTGGGCCTTCTAGCGGTCCCTACAATGAGCAGTTCTTC. It is translated as CAISGPSSGPYNEQFF. The rearrangement uses TRBV10-3 and TRBJ2-1; 7 bases are shared with TRBD2. This CDR3 region has 16 residues. From germline, CDR1 is ENHRY and CDR2 SYGVKD. Losses at the gene ends were 4 bases for V and 2 bases for J; bases not matched to a gene: 8.